The 10 T cell receptor beta chains below were found in one sample sequenced in a study of CD8 T cells in Susac syndrome. RNA in amounts of roughly 0.5 to 1 ug was reverse transcribed with random hexamers. TCRdb independently ran MiXCR on the immunoSEQ multiplex PCR reads; one entry per CDR3 protein. The sample consists of under 150,000 distinct CDR3 sequences, 85% to 95% of them appearing once. What was sequenced was CD4+ T cells from PBMCs. The origin of the receptors is a human donor with Susac syndrome.

The chain links TRBV18 to TRBJ1-2; D is unresolved. The CDR3 contains 13 residues. Trimming removed 3 bases from V and 4 bases from J, with 9 bases in between. Germline V CDR1 and CDR2: KGHSH, LQKENI. The CDR3 sequence is CASSPDGFYGYTF. The CDR3 coding sequence is TGTGCCAGCTCACCGGACGGGTTCTATGGCTACACCTTC.

The chain recombines TRBV11-2 with TRBJ1-6; D is undetermined. Germline CDR1 is SGHAT and CDR2 is FQNNGV. The CDR3 sequence is 12 residues long. Deletions cut 0 bases from V and 13 bases from J, with 7 bases between. The CDR3 coding sequence is TGTGCCAGCAGCTTAGATCTAGGGCCCCTCCACTTT. Translated: CASSLDLGPLHF.

The chain uses TRBV7-3 and TRBJ2-2; D is ambiguous. This CDR3 comprises 14 residues. Germline CDR1 is SGHTA and CDR2 is FQGTGA. Trimming took off 1 base at V and 2 bases at J, with 5 bases between the two ends. The CDR3 reads CASSLKLNTGELFF. The CDR3 bases are TGTGCCAGCAGCTTAAAACTAAACACCGGGGAGCTGTTTTTT.

The rearrangement uses TRBV23-1 and TRBJ2-1, with TRBD1 identical over 10 bases. TRBV23-1 is placed among ORFs of uncertain function. The CDR3 length is 18 residues. With V trimmed by 10 bases and J by 1 base, 16 bases remained unmatched. The CDR3 spells CANFKFWTGGGSYNEQFF. The CDR3 DNA follows: TGCGCCAACTTCAAATTCTGGACAGGGGGAGGGTCCTACAATGAGCAGTTCTTC.

This chain links TRBV19 with TRBJ2-1; TRBD2 matches 8 bases. Trimming took 4 bases from V and 10 from J; bases not matched to a gene: 6. Germline CDR1 and CDR2: LNHDA and SQIVND (reference sequence). CDR3 length equals 13 residues. DNA for the CDR3: TGTGCCAGTAGTACCGGGAGGGCTGGCGAGCAGTTCTTC. Its translation: CASSTGRAGEQFF.

The CDR3 spells CAWGADLAGEQFF. The CDR3 coding sequence is TGTGCCTGGGGAGCCGATCTAGCGGGTGAGCAGTTCTTC. The chain links TRBV30 to TRBJ2-1; 8 bases map to TRBD2. In germline, CDR1 is GTSNPN, CDR2 SVGIG (reference sequence). Trimming took 5 bases from V and 9 from J; bases not matched to a gene: 9. The CDR3 runs to 13 residues.

The chain has TRBV4-3 and TRBJ2-1, with D unresolved. V lost 0 bases to trimming and J lost 10 bases, with 10 bases between them. The CDR3 loop spans 13 amino acids. CDR1 and CDR2 from the germline V gene are LGHNA and YSLEER. The CDR3 DNA reads as TGCGCCAGCAGCCAAGATTACGACTTGGAGCAGTTCTTC. Amino acids: CASSQDYDLEQFF.

The genes are TRBV11-2 and TRBJ2-1; the D call may be TRBD1 or TRBD2 (5 bases each). The CDR3 covers 14 residues. V was cut by 4 bases and J by 8 bases, with 15 bases left in between. CDR1 and CDR2 from the germline V gene are SGHAT and FQNNGV. DNA for the CDR3: TGTGCCAGCAGCTCCCCCCGAGGGGTTCATGAGCAGTTCTTC. It is translated as CASSSPRGVHEQFF.

The CDR3 reads CASSPAGSGGYNEQFF. The CDR3 DNA is TGTGCCAGCAGCCCCGCCGGTAGCGGGGGATACAATGAGCAGTTCTTC. V gene TRBV14 combines with J gene TRBJ2-1; 9 bases agree with TRBD2. The CDR3 runs 16 residues. Germline CDR1 and CDR2: SGHDN and FVKESK. V trimming: 4 bases; J trimming: 4 bases; junction bases outside the gene matches: 8.

The V and J genes are TRBV13 and TRBJ2-7; D gene unclear. The germline V gene has CDR1 PRHDT and CDR2 FYEKMQ (reference sequence). The CDR3 runs to 15 residues. Trimming removed 5 bases from V and 0 bases from J, with 14 bases in between. The CDR3 here is CASSGRLISSYEQYF. In DNA, the CDR3 is TGTGCCAGCAGCGGTCGACTGATCAGCTCCTACGAGCAGTACTTC.